The 9 T cell receptor beta chains below were found in one sample sequenced in a study of CD8+CD57+ T cells in acquired aplastic anemia. Investigators profiled TCR beta VDJ and CDR3 from genomic DNA template. TCRdb analysed the reads with MiXCR anew, one entry per CDR3 protein. This table holds approximately 380,000 distinct CDR3 sequences, about two thirds found once. Source material: sorted CD4+, CD8+, or CD8+CD57+ T cells (not recorded which) from PBMCs. The source is a human donor in good health, serving as a control.

This chain uses TRBV10-3 with TRBJ1-3, with D tentatively TRBD1 (5 bases). CDR3 length: 16 residues. Looked up from germline, CDR1 is ENHRY and CDR2 is SYGVKD. V was cut by 7 bases and J by 2 bases, with 18 bases left in between. The CDR3 spells CAIKSEGSRAGNTIYF. In DNA, the CDR3 is TGTGCCATCAAAAGTGAAGGGTCCAGGGCTGGAAACACCATATATTTT.

This clonotype turned up a few times. The chain uses TRBV7-9 and TRBJ2-5, with D unresolved. Germline V gives CDR1 SEHNR, CDR2 FQNEAQ (reference sequence). This CDR3 region has 12 residues. V lost 8 bases, J lost 5 bases, and 12 bases lay in between. The DNA of the CDR3 is TGTGCCAGCGGCCGCCTTGGGGAGACCCAGTACTTC. Translation gives CASGRLGETQYF.

This clonotype was counted at least ten times. The V gene is TRBV20-1, the J gene TRBJ2-7; 7 positions match TRBD1. There are 12 residues in the CDR3. CDR1 and CDR2 (germline): DFQATT, SNEGSKA (reference sequence). V lost 6 bases to trimming and J lost 2 bases; unmatched junction nucleotides: 4. In nucleotides, the CDR3 is TGCAGTGCCCAGGGGGTAACCTACGAGCAGTACTTC. Its translation is CSAQGVTYEQYF.

Turning to this clonotype: A much larger clonotype is one base distant, so this may be a read error. This rearrangement joins TRBV5-4 to TRBJ1-4; no reliable D call. V was cut by 0 bases and J by 10 bases, with 16 bases left in between. The CDR3 is 15 amino acids. Germline V CDR1 and CDR2: SGHNT, YYREEE (reference sequence). CDR3 coding DNA: TGTGCCAGCAGCTTGGCCACCTCAGACGATGGAAAACTGTTTTTT. Amino acids: CASSLATSDDGKLFF.

Comment on this clonotype: As the CDR3 is not closed by the conserved phenylalanine or tryptophan, this likely results from a read error. No DNA is shown, since the ends of the CDR3 on it are uncertain; the CDR3 is the one TCRdb lists. V is TRBV10-3 and J is TRBJ1-1. The CDR3 is 14 amino acids long, termini counted. Looked up from germline, CDR1 is ENHRY and CDR2 is SYGVKD. This CDR3 reads CAISESIALDKAFV.

This clonotype was observed at least ten times. V is TRBV12-3 or TRBV12-4 and J is TRBJ2-4, with D tentatively TRBD1 (6 bases). The length of the CDR3 is 14 residues. V lost 5 bases, J lost 1 base, and 9 bases lay in between. DNA for the CDR3: TGTGCCAGCAGTCCAGACAGGGCCAAAAACATTCAGTACTTC. This codes for CASSPDRAKNIQYF.

A remark on this clonotype: A single base separates this from a much larger clone, so it may be a read error. The chain couples TRBV7-9 to TRBJ2-1; D perhaps matches TRBD1 (6 bases). The CDR3 consists of 13 residues. CDR1 and CDR2 from the germline V gene are SEHNR and FQNEAQ (reference sequence). This chain's CDR3 is CASSEDSYNEQLF. CDR3 sequence (DNA): TGTGCCAGCAGTGAGGACAGTTACAATGAGCAGCTCTTC.

This clonotype was seen just once. The chain has TRBV9 and TRBJ2-7; D is undetermined. The CDR3 covers 16 residues. The germline CDR1 and CDR2 sequences are SGDLS and YYNGEE. Trimming pared 0 bases from V and 7 bases from J, leaving 20 bases between. CDR3 sequence: CASSVGRSFLRAEQYF. Here the CDR3 DNA reads TGTGCCAGCAGCGTAGGGCGGAGCTTCCTACGAGCAGAGCAGTACTTC.

A word on this clonotype: Germline is not matched at one junction end, which may reflect a read error. This chain uses TRBV9 with TRBJ1-5, with unresolved D. Germline V lookup: CDR1 SGDLS, CDR2 YYNGEE. The CDR3 is made up of 14 amino acids. CDR3 amino acids: CASSAAYSNQPQHF. CDR3 DNA: TGTGCTAGCAGCGCAGCCTATAGCAATCAGCCCCAGCATTTT.